The rows below give T cell receptor beta chains drawn from one sample of a study of T cells expressing NK-cell markers. Reanalyzing the 5' RACE reads, TCRdb keeps one entry per CDR3 protein, without DNA. The table counts roughly 390,000 distinct CDR3 sequences; roughly 5.2% lies in the top ten. The sample was blood T cells: a sorted CD56 or NKG2C T cell subset, CD4+ or CD8+ T cells, or bulk PBMC T cells (not recorded which). The receptors derive from a man aged 18-69 years in good health. Each CDR3 is given with its conserved first and last residue.

>TRBJ2-7|TRBV11-2
CASSSRPPGQAYSYEQYF
>TRBJ1-6|TRBV7-2
CASSSMRSPLHF
>TRBJ2-5|TRBV5-8
CASSREGLAGETQYF
>TRBJ2-5|TRBV5-1
CASSLGLAGSQETQYF
>TRBJ2-5|TRBV19
CASSMGQGVVETQYF
>TRBJ1-3|TRBV30
CAWMGVPGNTIYF
>TRBJ1-1|TRBV30
CAWRSRRQGGTEAFF
>TRBJ1-2|TRBV15
CATSRAPAGARGYTF
>TRBJ1-5|TRBV7-2
CASSVQKGSNQPQHF
>TRBJ2-1|TRBV5-5
CASSFFPGTDEQFF
>TRBJ2-3|TRBV10-3
CAISERELRDTQYF
>TRBJ2-1|TRBV29-1
CSVHLQGRSNEQFF
>TRBJ2-7|TRBV23-1
CASIPRRGYEQYF
>TRBJ2-7|TRBV11-2
CASSPKWGFGVSSYEQYF
>TRBJ2-3|TRBV12-5
CASGKTSFTDTQYF
>TRBJ1-6|TRBV4-2
CASSQDGGGLESPLHF
>TRBJ2-1|TRBV15
CATSTRTDSYNEQFF
>TRBJ2-1|TRBV5-6
CASSLRSSWSYNEQFF
>TRBJ2-1|TRBV14
CASSPRLVTDEQFF
>TRBJ1-2|TRBV11-1
CASSVAGGGGYTF
>TRBJ2-3|TRBV18
CASSPRQGSTDTQYF
>TRBJ2-4|TRBV3-1
CASSFRWPNIQYF
>TRBJ2-7|TRBV6-4
CASSNRTALRTHSYEQYF
>TRBJ2-2|TRBV20-1
CSARDRRETNTGELFF
>TRBJ2-5|TRBV9
CASSVRTSGALQETQYF
>TRBJ1-5|TRBV27
CASSSDRNNQPQHF
>TRBJ2-2|TRBV6-1
CASSRTGGRNTGELFF
>TRBJ1-2|TRBV28
CASSFGFYGYTF
>TRBJ2-5|TRBV7-2
CASRGISQGTQYF
>TRBJ2-2|TRBV2
CASGDSEAGTGELFF
>TRBJ2-1|TRBV5-1
CASSAQLKTPLYNEQFF
>TRBJ2-7|TRBV20-1
CSARAGEGDYYEQYF
>TRBJ2-5|TRBV5-1
CASSLTSMGETQYF
>TRBJ2-6|TRBV7-3
CASSLNPGAGGVLTF
>TRBJ1-2|TRBV20-1
CSARYVSAGSTNYGYTF
>TRBJ2-2|TRBV7-2
CASSDNRVRTGELFF
>TRBJ2-2|TRBV5-1
CASSLVGDNTGELFF
>TRBJ1-2|TRBV14
CASSHSLTGNYGYTF
>TRBJ2-3|TRBV24-1
CATSATGQGTDTQYF
>TRBJ2-6|TRBV20-1
CSARGLSAGANVLTF
>TRBJ2-2|TRBV7-2
CASSSRGSGTGELFF
>TRBJ2-5|TRBV6-1
CASSILVGGLKTQYF